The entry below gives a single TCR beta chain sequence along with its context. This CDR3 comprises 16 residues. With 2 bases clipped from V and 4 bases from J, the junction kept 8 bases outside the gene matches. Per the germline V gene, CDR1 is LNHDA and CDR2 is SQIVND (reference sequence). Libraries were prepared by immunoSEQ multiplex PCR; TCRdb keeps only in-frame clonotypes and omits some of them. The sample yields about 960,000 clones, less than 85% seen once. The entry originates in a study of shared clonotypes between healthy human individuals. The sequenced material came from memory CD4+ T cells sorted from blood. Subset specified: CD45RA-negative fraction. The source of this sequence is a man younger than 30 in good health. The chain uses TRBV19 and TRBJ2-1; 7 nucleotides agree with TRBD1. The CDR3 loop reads CASSISTGSPYNEQFF. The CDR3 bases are TGTGCCAGTAGTATATCGACAGGGTCCCCTTACAATGAGCAGTTCTTC.